Shown below are 20 T cell receptor beta chains from a single sample sequenced in a study of cytomegalovirus exposure and HLA in healthy donors. Primers: 60 Vbeta forward and 13 Jbeta reverse. Profiling relied on immunoSEQ multiplex PCR, and the TCRdb table lists in-frame clones only, not all of them. This sample has 150,000 to 200,000 clones; approximately 80% occur once, and the top ten carry 1.8%. What was sequenced was PBMCs. The receptors were sampled from a woman younger than 45 in good health and CMV-seronegative.

The chain couples TRBV18 to TRBJ2-1; D perhaps matches TRBD2 (6 bases). The germline V gene encodes CDR1 KGHSH and CDR2 LQKENI. The CDR3 has 13 amino acids. The ends were cut back, 0 bases at V and 7 bases at J, with 7 bases in the middle. For the CDR3, the DNA is TGTGCCAGCTCACCACCCGGGGGAAATGAGCAGTTCTTC. Residues: CASSPPGGNEQFF.

The gene calls are TRBV7-8 and TRBJ1-4; TRBD1 agrees at 7 bases. The germline gives CDR1 SGHVS, CDR2 FQNEAQ. J gave up 8 bases and V 4 bases, and 7 bases lay outside the gene matches. The CDR3 runs 14 residues. In DNA, the CDR3 is TGTGCCAGCAGCTCGACAGGGCCAAAGGAAAAACTGTTTTTT. This sequence encodes CASSSTGPKEKLFF.

A few counts support this clone. The chain combines TRBV7-2 with TRBJ1-5, with a tentative D call TRBD1 (6 bases). The CDR3 sequence is 15 residues long. Per the germline V gene, CDR1 is SGHTA and CDR2 is FQGNSA. The germline V and J ends were trimmed by 6 bases and 1 base, with 13 bases remaining between them. CDR3 amino acids: CASRFGGASNQPQHF. The CDR3 DNA reads TGTGCCAGCAGGTTTGGGGGGGCCAGCAATCAGCCCCAGCATTTT. The full variable domain, completed using reference TRBV7-2 and TRBJ1-5, is GAGVSQSPSNKVTEKGKDVELRCDPISGHTALYWYRQSLGQGLEFLIYFQGNSAPDKSGLPSDRFSAERTGGSVSTLTIQRTQQEDSAVYLCASRFGGASNQPQHFGDGTRLSIL.

There are a few counts of this clone. This sequence joins TRBV4-1 and TRBJ1-2; possible D gene TRBD1, 5 bases. With 4 bases removed from V and 8 bases from J, the gap between germline ends came to 20 bases. Germline values: CDR1 MGHRA, CDR2 YSYEKL. This CDR3 is 15 amino acids long. Written as DNA, the CDR3 is TGCGCCAGCAGCCCGTTCCAGGGTGTTGCGGAAGGCTACACCTTC. Translation gives CASSPFQGVAEGYTF.

The chain employs TRBV25-1 and TRBJ1-5; no reliable D call. This CDR3 contains 12 residues. The germline V gene encodes CDR1 MGHDK and CDR2 SYGVNS. V was cut by 4 bases and J by 6 bases, with 7 bases left in between. As DNA, the CDR3 is TGTGCCAGCAGTGGAGGGTCTCAGCCCCAGCATTTT. Its translation is CASSGGSQPQHF.

The sample holds a few counts of this clone. The chain has TRBV2 and TRBJ2-7; 9 bases map to TRBD2. After removal of 9 bases from V and 7 bases from J, the junction contained 10 bases not matched to a gene. Germline V CDR1 and CDR2: SNHLY, FYNNEI. The CDR3 sequence is 13 residues long. CDR3 coding DNA: TGTGCCAGTTCCTCGGGACTAGCACGGGAGCAGTACTTC. Translated, it gives CASSSGLAREQYF.

The sample holds one count of this clone. This sequence joins TRBV6-4 and TRBJ2-2, with D possibly being TRBD2 (7 bases). The germline gives CDR1 MRHNA, CDR2 SNTAGT. The CDR3 runs to 15 residues. Trimming shortened V by 6 bases and J by 7 bases, and 18 bases separated the two germline ends. CDR3 coding DNA: TGTGCCAGCAGCGCCGTTGGGGGGGCCGGCGGGGAGCTGTTTTTT. Its protein product is CASSAVGGAGGELFF.

The chain carries TRBV6-1 and TRBJ1-4; D call uncertain. The germline CDR1 and CDR2 sequences are MNHNS and SASEGT. With 6 bases removed from V and 6 bases from J, the gap between germline ends came to 11 bases. The CDR3 length is 13 residues. Here the CDR3 reads CASSFDTDEKLFF. CDR3 nucleotides: TGTGCCAGCAGCTTCGACACGGATGAAAAACTGTTTTTT.

The chain joins TRBV11-3 to TRBJ2-1, with 15 bases lining up with TRBD2. Germline V gene data show CDR1 as SGHNT and CDR2 as YENEEA. V lost 0 bases, J lost 7 bases, and 1 base stayed unmatched. This CDR3 is built from 16 residues. The CDR3 reads CASSLDGLAGGNEQFF. As DNA, the CDR3 is TGTGCCAGCAGCTTAGATGGACTAGCGGGAGGGAATGAGCAGTTCTTC.

The chain couples TRBV11-3 to TRBJ2-7, with D possibly matching TRBD1 (5 bases). CDR1 and CDR2 from the germline V gene are SGHNT and YENEEA. Between the trimmed V and J ends, which lost 8 bases and 6 bases, there was a span of 20 bases. This CDR3 comprises 14 residues. CDR3 loop: CASFRTSKGSEQYF. The CDR3 DNA is TGTGCCAGCTTCAGAACATCCAAGGGGTCCGAGCAGTACTTC.

This rearrangement joins TRBV6-5 to TRBJ2-7, with a possible D match to TRBD1 (5 bases). The germline V gene has CDR1 MNHEY and CDR2 SVGAGI. The CDR3 spans 15 residues. Trimming took off 6 bases at V and 6 bases at J, with 21 bases between the two ends. The CDR3 nucleotides read TGTGCCAGCAGAGGGGTTAGTCAGCAACTATCCGAGCAGTACTTC. Residues: CASRGVSQQLSEQYF.

This chain connects TRBV5-1 to TRBJ2-5; 10 nucleotides line up with TRBD1. The CDR3 contains 17 residues. Germline V gene data show CDR1 as SGHRS and CDR2 as YFSETQ. Trimming cost V 7 bases and J 4 bases; bases outside gene matches: 16. CDR3 loop: CASGYFRGQGRPETQYF. In nucleotides, the CDR3 is TGCGCCAGCGGGTACTTCCGGGGACAGGGGCGACCAGAGACCCAGTACTTC.

This clone was recorded a few times. V gene TRBV27 combines with J gene TRBJ1-2; TRBD1 matches 8 bases. Germline CDR1 reads MNHEY; CDR2 reads SMNVEV (reference sequence). Trimming cost V 5 bases and J 4 bases; bases outside gene matches: 12. This CDR3 is 16 amino acids long. This chain's CDR3 is CASSLIGAGGPYGYTF. The CDR3 DNA follows: TGTGCCAGCAGTCTCATTGGGGCAGGGGGCCCCTATGGCTACACCTTC.

As regards this clone: Compared with germline, one end of the junction differs, possibly owing to a read error. The chain is built from TRBV28 and TRBJ2-6; TRBD1 matches 7 bases. CDR3 length: 15 amino acids. CDR1 and CDR2 (germline): MDHEN, SYDVKM. In nucleotides, the CDR3 is TGTGCCAGCAGATTACAGGGGTCTGGGACCAACGTCCTGACTTTC. Protein: CASRLQGSGTNVLTF.

The V call is TRBV5-1, the J call TRBJ1-1; D perhaps matches TRBD1 (6 bases). This CDR3 has 13 amino acids. CDR1 is SGHRS, CDR2 YFSETQ, per germline. V was shortened by 4 bases and J by 4 bases, with 11 bases between the two germline ends. CDR3 in amino acids: CASSPRGVTEAFF. In nucleotides, the CDR3 is TGCGCCAGCAGCCCCAGGGGCGTCACTGAAGCTTTCTTT.

The chain recombines TRBV4-1 with TRBJ1-2; 12 bases fit TRBD1. In germline, CDR1 is MGHRA, CDR2 YSYEKL. The CDR3 consists of 16 residues. J was trimmed by 8 bases and V by 1 base; bases with no gene match: 8. The CDR3 spells CASSQAGTGGGRGYTF. DNA of the CDR3: TGCGCCAGCAGCCAAGCCGGGACAGGGGGCGGAAGGGGCTACACCTTC.

V is TRBV7-9 and J is TRBJ2-7; D unresolved. The CDR3 runs to 14 residues. The V and J ends lost 7 bases and 3 bases respectively, with 16 bases between them. Germline CDR1 and CDR2: SEHNR and FQNEAQ (reference sequence). This chain's CDR3 is CASTPLDNNYEQYF. The CDR3 bases are TGTGCCAGCACCCCCCTCGACAACAACTACGAGCAGTACTTC.

V gene TRBV4-2 combines with J gene TRBJ1-4; D is ambiguous. This CDR3 contains 16 residues. Trimming removed 5 bases from V and 8 bases from J, with 21 bases in between. From germline, CDR1 is LGHNA and CDR2 YNFKEQ. CDR3 in amino acids: CASSYGRGREREKLFF. In DNA, the CDR3 is TGTGCCAGCAGCTACGGACGCGGCCGGGAAAGAGAAAAACTGTTTTTT.

The rearrangement uses TRBV6-6 and TRBJ1-4; tentative D call: TRBD1 (6 bases). Germline lookup yields CDR1 MNHNY and CDR2 SVGAGI (reference sequence). The CDR3 spans 15 residues. V lost 6 bases to trimming and J lost 7 bases, with 18 bases between them. CDR3: CASSTHGGRGEKLFF. DNA of the CDR3: TGTGCCAGCAGCACCCACGGCGGCAGGGGTGAAAAACTGTTTTTT.

This clone was detected a few times. V and J are TRBV4-3 and TRBJ1-5, with D tentatively TRBD1 (6 bases). With 4 bases removed from V and 6 bases from J, the gap between germline ends came to 16 bases. Germline loops: CDR1 LGHNA, CDR2 YSLEER. CDR3 length equals 15 residues. The DNA for the CDR3 is TGCGCCAGCAGCCCAGCACAGGGAGTTGGTCAGCCCCAGCATTTT. Translating it yields CASSPAQGVGQPQHF.